This entry concerns a single T cell receptor beta chain. Clones were read by immunoSEQ multiplex PCR, and TCRdb kept only the in-frame ones, dropping some. This table holds about 40,000 clones, about 89% found once. These data belong to a study of PD-1 blockade in classical Hodgkin lymphoma. Relapse after autologous stem cell transplantation occurred in every patient, and brentuximab vedotin exposure varied. The CDR3 length is 14 residues. Per germline, CDR1 MNHNY and CDR2 SVGAGI (reference sequence). The V gene lost 7 bases and the J gene lost 5 bases, with 14 bases spanning the gap. The chain is built from TRBV6-6 and TRBJ1-4, with D unresolved. The sequence came from a human donor with classical Hodgkin lymphoma. Sequenced here: peripheral blood mononuclear cells (PBMCs), sampled at baseline. Here the CDR3 DNA reads TGTGCCAGCATTGGACCGGGGTACAATGAAAAACTGTTTTTT. Translated: CASIGPGYNEKLFF.